The entry below gives a single TCR beta chain sequence along with its context. The V segment lost 3 bases and the J segment 6 bases; nucleotides outside the gene matches: 13. Germline V CDR1 and CDR2: KGHDR, SFDVKD. The length of the CDR3 is 17 residues. Via MiXCR, TCRdb re-called the RT-PCR reads, giving one row per CDR3 protein. Among fewer than 800,000 distinct CDR3 sequences listed, approximately 15% were seen once. The sequence derives from a female donor in good health, serving as a healthy control. This chain uses TRBV24-1 with TRBJ1-5; 7 positions match TRBD1. What was sequenced was memory CD4+ T cells from blood. The CDR3 protein is CATSDSSWTGYSQPQHF. DNA for the CDR3: TGTGCCACCAGTGATAGCTCCTGGACAGGTTATTCTCAGCCCCAGCATTTT.